Listed below are T cell receptor beta chains from one sample, sequenced in a study of blood T cell repertoires in COVID-19. Only in-frame clones appear in the TCRdb table, and some are missing; sequencing was by immunoSEQ multiplex PCR. The table lists about 31,000 clones, just over 90% of them singletons, with more than 3% in the top ten. Material for sequencing was peripheral blood. Receptors originate from a man between 60 and 70 years old with acute or convalescent COVID-19. Each CDR3 is given with its conserved first and last residue. The order of the fields is V gene, clone size, J gene, D gene, CDR3 protein, CDR3 DNA. A D gene is named only where the DNA matches it firmly. Size is omitted from some rows. Given values are once, few, many or a class for expanded clones.

v_call: TRBV9
clone_size: -
j_call: TRBJ2-1
d_call: -
cdr3_aa: CASSPPPLGSYNEQFF
cdr3_nt: TGTGCCAGCAGCCCCCCACCTCTAGGCTCCTACAATGAGCAGTTCTTC

v_call: TRBV27
clone_size: -
j_call: TRBJ1-5
d_call: -
cdr3_aa: CASSLNGYSNQPQHF
cdr3_nt: TGTGCCAGCAGTTTGAACGGTTATAGCAATCAGCCCCAGCATTTT

v_call: TRBV9
clone_size: -
j_call: TRBJ1-2
d_call: -
cdr3_aa: CASSSGGGYTF
cdr3_nt: TGTGCCAGCAGCTCGGGAGGAGGCTACACCTTC

v_call: TRBV4-3
clone_size: -
j_call: TRBJ2-7
d_call: -
cdr3_aa: CASSQDRRASYEQYF
cdr3_nt: TGCGCCAGCAGCCAAGATAGGCGGGCCTCCTACGAGCAGTACTTC

v_call: TRBV6-2/TRBV6-3
clone_size: -
j_call: TRBJ2-6
d_call: -
cdr3_aa: CASSSPPEGRLGANVLTF
cdr3_nt: TGTGCCAGCAGTTCCCCCCCGGAGGGGAGGTTAGGGGCCAACGTCCTGACTTTC

v_call: TRBV6-2/TRBV6-3
clone_size: -
j_call: TRBJ1-5
d_call: -
cdr3_aa: CASSSGQLAQPQHF
cdr3_nt: TGTGCCAGCAGTTCCGGACAGCTCGCTCAGCCCCAGCATTTT

v_call: TRBV11-3
clone_size: -
j_call: TRBJ2-1
d_call: -
cdr3_aa: CASSFSSDPYNEQFF
cdr3_nt: TGTGCCAGCAGCTTTTCTAGCGATCCCTACAATGAGCAGTTCTTC

v_call: TRBV7-3
clone_size: -
j_call: TRBJ2-3
d_call: TRBD2
cdr3_aa: CASSLTSGRTDTQYF
cdr3_nt: TGTGCCAGCAGCTTAACTAGCGGGAGGACAGATACGCAGTATTTT

v_call: TRBV20-1
clone_size: -
j_call: TRBJ1-4
d_call: -
cdr3_aa: CSARDREKLFF
cdr3_nt: TGCAGTGCTAGAGATCGTGAAAAACTGTTTTTT

v_call: TRBV28
clone_size: -
j_call: TRBJ1-2
d_call: TRBD1
cdr3_aa: CASSPQGARVLGYTF
cdr3_nt: TGTGCCAGCAGTCCACAGGGGGCTAGAGTTTTGGGCTACACCTTC

v_call: TRBV11-2
clone_size: -
j_call: TRBJ1-3
d_call: -
cdr3_aa: CASSEPLTSSGNTIYF
cdr3_nt: TGTGCCAGCAGCGAGCCGCTGACAAGCTCTGGAAACACCATATATTTT

v_call: TRBV19
clone_size: -
j_call: TRBJ1-1
d_call: -
cdr3_aa: CASRPDQGTEAFF
cdr3_nt: TGTGCCAGTAGACCGGACCAGGGCACTGAAGCTTTCTTT

v_call: TRBV18
clone_size: -
j_call: TRBJ1-2
d_call: TRBD1
cdr3_aa: CASSPTGDRGRTYGYTF
cdr3_nt: TGTGCCAGCTCACCGACGGGGGACAGGGGGCGCACCTATGGCTACACCTTC

v_call: TRBV14
clone_size: -
j_call: TRBJ2-1
d_call: -
cdr3_aa: CASSPATDRYNEQFF
cdr3_nt: TGTGCCAGCAGCCCCGCGACCGACAGATACAATGAGCAGTTCTTC

v_call: TRBV18
clone_size: -
j_call: TRBJ1-1
d_call: -
cdr3_aa: CASPATRAWTEAFF
cdr3_nt: TGTGCCAGCCCGGCGACGAGGGCTTGGACTGAAGCTTTCTTT

v_call: TRBV24-1
clone_size: -
j_call: TRBJ2-1
d_call: TRBD2
cdr3_aa: CATSDLHGTSGREQFF
cdr3_nt: TGTGCCACCAGTGATTTGCACGGGACTAGCGGGAGGGAGCAGTTCTTC

v_call: TRBV2
clone_size: -
j_call: TRBJ1-1
d_call: -
cdr3_aa: CASTATEVLAEAFF
cdr3_nt: TGTGCCAGCACCGCGACGGAGGTTCTCGCTGAAGCTTTCTTT

v_call: TRBV27
clone_size: few
j_call: TRBJ1-2
d_call: TRBD1
cdr3_aa: CASSLKGQAVTGYTF
cdr3_nt: TGTGCCAGCAGTTTAAAAGGACAGGCGGTGACTGGCTACACCTTC

v_call: TRBV5-1
clone_size: -
j_call: TRBJ2-1
d_call: TRBD2
cdr3_aa: CASSLDPGGGTSYNEQFF
cdr3_nt: TGCGCCAGCAGCTTGGATCCGGGCGGGGGGACCTCCTACAATGAGCAGTTCTTC

v_call: TRBV7-7
clone_size: -
j_call: TRBJ2-2
d_call: TRBD2
cdr3_aa: CAPGRRDTGELFF
cdr3_nt: TGTGCCCCCGGGAGGCGAGACACCGGGGAGCTGTTTTTT

v_call: TRBV27
clone_size: -
j_call: TRBJ2-1
d_call: TRBD1
cdr3_aa: CASSSTGKGALEQFF
cdr3_nt: TGTGCCAGCAGTTCAACAGGGAAGGGGGCGCTTGAGCAGTTCTTC

v_call: TRBV24-1
clone_size: -
j_call: TRBJ1-1
d_call: -
cdr3_aa: CATRSGRQMNTEAFF
cdr3_nt: TGTGCCACCAGGAGTGGCAGACAAATGAACACTGAAGCTTTCTTT

v_call: TRBV12-3/TRBV12-4
clone_size: -
j_call: TRBJ1-2
d_call: -
cdr3_aa: CASSPGPYGYTF
cdr3_nt: TGTGCCAGCAGTCCAGGCCCCTATGGCTACACCTTC

v_call: TRBV11-3
clone_size: -
j_call: TRBJ2-5
d_call: TRBD2
cdr3_aa: CASSSSTWPAGQETQYF
cdr3_nt: TGTGCCAGCAGCTCCTCCACCTGGCCAGCGGGACAAGAGACCCAGTACTTC

v_call: TRBV5-1
clone_size: -
j_call: TRBJ2-2
d_call: -
cdr3_aa: CASSLEAVNTGELFF
cdr3_nt: TGCGCCAGCAGCTTGGAGGCGGTGAACACCGGGGAGCTGTTTTTT

v_call: TRBV27
clone_size: few
j_call: TRBJ2-1
d_call: TRBD2
cdr3_aa: CASSLFSQLAGVMDEQFF
cdr3_nt: TGTGCCAGCAGTTTATTCTCTCAGCTAGCGGGAGTTATGGATGAGCAGTTCTTC

v_call: TRBV19
clone_size: -
j_call: TRBJ1-5
d_call: -
cdr3_aa: CASSIVAGSNQPQHF
cdr3_nt: TGTGCCAGTAGTATAGTAGCGGGGAGCAATCAGCCCCAGCATTTT